Described below is a single TCR beta chain sequence and its context. The CDR3 loop spans 13 amino acids. The germline V gene encodes CDR1 SGHTA and CDR2 FQGNSA. Trimming stripped 4 bases from V and 1 base from J, with 8 bases between. This sample was taken from a study of OX40 agonist ivuxolimab in advanced cancers. Here immunoSEQ multiplex PCR was the method, and the copy in TCRdb shows in-frame clones only, minus some. The sample lists fewer than 90,000 clones, 86% seen once, with roughly 8% in the top ten. Sample: CD4+ or CD8+ T cells sorted from blood, taken in a trial of the OX40 agonist ivuxolimab. This TCR was sampled from an adult with an advanced solid tumor such as melanoma, head and neck, liver or kidney cancer. The V and J genes are TRBV7-2 and TRBJ2-7; TRBD1 might be the D (6 bases). This CDR3 is CASSSTGSYEQYF. CDR3 nucleotide sequence: TGTGCCAGCAGCTCTACAGGGTCCTACGAGCAGTACTTC. Together with reference TRBV7-2 and TRBJ2-7, the CDR3 gives the full variable domain: GAGVSQSPSNKVTEKGKDVELRCDPISGHTALYWYRQSLGQGLEFLIYFQGNSAPDKSGLPSDRFSAERTGGSVSTLTIQRTQQEDSAVYLCASSSTGSYEQYFGPGTRLTVT.